The next 30 T cell receptor beta chains were all read from a single sample in a study of shared clonotypes between healthy human individuals. Data came from immunoSEQ multiplex PCR; TCRdb stores just in-frame clones and leaves some out. This repertoire shows roughly 2.5 million clones, over 85% found once; its top ten account for more than 0.12%. The sequenced sample was naive CD4+ T cells sorted from blood. Regarding subset: CD45RA+ positively selected. Every receptor here comes from a man in his late teens or twenties in good health.

The rearrangement joins TRBV5-4 to TRBJ1-3; D unresolved. CDR1 is SGHNT, CDR2 YYREEE, per germline (reference sequence). Trimming stripped 6 bases from V and 4 bases from J, with 14 bases between. The CDR3 loop spans 14 amino acids. This chain's CDR3 is CASTSGVSGNTIYF. The CDR3 DNA sequence: TGTGCCAGCACCAGTGGGGTGTCCGGAAACACCATATATTTT. Full variable domain (outside the CDR3, taken from reference TRBV5-4 and TRBJ1-3): ETGVTQSPTHLIKTRGQQVTLRCSSQSGHNTVSWYQQALGQGPQFIFQYYREEENGRGNFPPRFSGLQFPNYSSELNVNALELDDSALYLCASTSGVSGNTIYFGEGSWLTVV.

The rearrangement uses TRBV10-3 and TRBJ1-2, with TRBD1 matching 7 bases. The ends lost 6 bases at V and 7 bases at J; junction bases unmatched: 8. The CDR3 spans 13 residues. Germline lookup yields CDR1 ENHRY and CDR2 SYGVKD. CDR3 residues: CAISTDRAGGYTF. The DNA of the CDR3 is TGTGCCATCAGCACCGACAGGGCGGGTGGCTACACCTTC.

A note on this clone: This specimen includes other DNA sequences encoding the same CDR3. The rearrangement uses TRBV5-1 and TRBJ2-6; D remains unclear. Trimming pared 0 bases from V and 0 bases from J, leaving 4 bases between. This CDR3 region has 15 residues. Germline values: CDR1 SGHRS, CDR2 YFSETQ. The CDR3 coding sequence is TGCGCCAGCAGCTTGGTTAGCTCTGGGGCCAACGTCCTGACTTTC. Translated: CASSLVSSGANVLTF.

For this clone: Other DNA sequences from this sample encode an identical CDR3 as well. The chain uses TRBV5-1 and TRBJ2-1; 7 nucleotides align to TRBD1. The CDR3 is 15 amino acids. Germline values: CDR1 SGHRS, CDR2 YFSETQ. Trimming cost V 0 bases and J 1 base; bases outside gene matches: 1. This chain's CDR3 is CASSLEGASYNEQFF. In DNA, the CDR3 is TGCGCCAGCAGCTTGGAGGGGGCGTCCTACAATGAGCAGTTCTTC.

The V and J genes are TRBV5-6 and TRBJ2-1; D unclear. This CDR3 comprises 16 residues. Germline lookup yields CDR1 SGHDT and CDR2 YYEEEE. Deletions cut 1 base from V and 2 bases from J, with 13 bases between. As DNA, the CDR3 is TGTGCCAGCAGCTTGAGGCGCGCGGATCCCTACAATGAGCAGTTCTTC. It specifies CASSLRRADPYNEQFF.

The V gene is TRBV6-5, the J gene TRBJ1-4; no clear D gene. The germline gives CDR1 MNHEY, CDR2 SVGAGI. Trimming stripped 2 bases from V and 8 bases from J, with 15 bases between. The length of the CDR3 is 15 residues. CDR3 coding DNA: TGTGCCAGCAGTTACGGCGGCAATCTACGGGAAAAACTGTTTTTT. Translation gives CASSYGGNLREKLFF.

The chain is built from TRBV11-2 and TRBJ2-7; 12 bases map to TRBD2. J lost 0 bases, V lost 5 bases, and 14 bases had no gene match. The germline V gene has CDR1 SGHAT and CDR2 FQNNGV. The length of the CDR3 is 19 residues. CDR3 loop: CASSPSPGLAGQFSYEQYF. CDR3 coding DNA: TGTGCCAGCAGCCCAAGTCCCGGACTAGCGGGACAGTTCTCCTACGAGCAGTACTTC.

The chain recombines TRBV6-5 with TRBJ2-3, with 8 bases that match TRBD2. Germline values: CDR1 MNHEY, CDR2 SVGAGI. This CDR3 is 15 amino acids long. V lost 5 bases and J lost 10; bases outside the gene matches: 14. The CDR3, as DNA: TGTGCCAGCAGTACAAGCGGGAGCGGTCTTCATCCGCAGTATTTT. The encoded protein is CASSTSGSGLHPQYF.

In regard to this clone: Other DNA variants within this sample encode the same CDR3. The chain is built from TRBV6-5 and TRBJ2-6; a possible D gene is TRBD2 (6 bases). The germline V and J ends were trimmed by 6 bases and 0 bases, with 9 bases remaining between them. This CDR3 has 15 amino acids. CDR1 MNHEY and CDR2 SVGAGI come from the germline V gene. This CDR3 reads CASSPGGSGANVLTF. The CDR3 bases are TGTGCCAGCAGCCCCGGGGGCTCTGGGGCCAACGTCCTGACTTTC.

V gene TRBV28 combines with J gene TRBJ1-1, with D unresolved. Germline values: CDR1 MDHEN, CDR2 SYDVKM. CDR3 length equals 12 residues. The V end lost 8 bases, the J end lost 7 bases, and 14 bases lay between the germline ends. The CDR3 DNA reads as TGTGCCAGCGGCCTTTTAACGGGTGAAGCTTTCTTT. It translates to CASGLLTGEAFF.

The chain couples TRBV5-8 to TRBJ2-6; 9 bases are shared with TRBD1. From germline, CDR1 is SGHTS and CDR2 YDEGEE. The CDR3 is 17 amino acids. V shed 4 bases and J 1 base; nucleotides not matched to a gene: 6. The CDR3 is CASSLSGTGSGANVLTF. DNA of the CDR3: TGTGCCAGCAGCCTCTCTGGGACAGGGTCTGGGGCCAACGTCCTGACTTTC.

This chain links TRBV11-2 with TRBJ1-2; D gene uncertain. Germline lookup yields CDR1 SGHAT and CDR2 FQNNGV. CDR3 length: 12 residues. Trimming removed 1 base from V and 8 bases from J, with 8 bases in between. CDR3 in DNA: TGTGCCAGCAGCTTAGCCCCCAGCGGCTACACCTTC. Protein: CASSLAPSGYTF.

The chain is built from TRBV2 and TRBJ2-3, with 10 bases identical to TRBD2. The CDR3 contains 17 residues. Germline lookup yields CDR1 SNHLY and CDR2 FYNNEI. Losses at the gene ends were 2 bases for V and 0 bases for J; bases not matched to a gene: 5. The CDR3 nucleotides are TGTGCCAGCAGTGAACCCGGACTAGCGGTGAGCACAGATACGCAGTATTTT. Amino acid sequence: CASSEPGLAVSTDTQYF.

This clone has a single count. This chain connects TRBV5-4 to TRBJ2-2, with TRBD1 matching over 7 bases. The CDR3 spans 18 residues. V lost 3 bases and J lost 5; bases outside the gene matches: 16. Germline assignment: CDR1 SGHNT and CDR2 YYREEE (reference sequence). CDR3 coding DNA: TGTGCCAGCAGCTCCCCGGGGAGAGGGGGCCCTAAGACCGGGGAGCTGTTTTTT. Protein product: CASSSPGRGGPKTGELFF.

Note on this clone: The sample has other DNA sequences that encode this CDR3 too. The CDR3: CAWSRDQETQYF. CDR3 coding DNA: TGTGCCTGGAGTCGAGACCAAGAGACCCAGTACTTC. This chain uses TRBV30 with TRBJ2-5, with D unresolved. Germline assignment: CDR1 GTSNPN and CDR2 SVGIG (reference sequence). The CDR3 is 12 amino acids. The V gene lost 2 bases and the J gene lost 0 bases, with 4 bases spanning the gap.

J is TRBJ2-1 and V is TRBV7-3; no clear D. The CDR3 contains 13 residues. Looked up from germline, CDR1 is SGHTA and CDR2 is FQGTGA. Trimming left V 1 base short and J 7 bases short, with 8 bases between. The CDR3 DNA is TGTGCCAGCAGCTTAAACACCGGGAATGAGCAGTTCTTC. Protein: CASSLNTGNEQFF.

The chain joins TRBV11-1 to TRBJ2-1; 7 bases align to TRBD1. Germline-derived CDR1 and CDR2 are SGHAT and FQDESV (reference sequence). The junction had 8 bases not matched to a gene; V was cut back by 5 bases and J by 4 bases. This CDR3 is built from 15 residues. The CDR3 coding sequence is TGTGCCAGCAGCCCCGAGGGGACAGCGTACAATGAGCAGTTCTTC. The encoded protein is CASSPEGTAYNEQFF.

The rearrangement uses TRBV10-3 and TRBJ1-3, with D uncertain. There are 16 residues in the CDR3. Germline CDR1 and CDR2: ENHRY and SYGVKD. V shed 8 bases and J shed 0 bases, with 17 bases lying between them. This CDR3 reads CAILGENGLSGNTIYF. DNA of the CDR3: TGTGCCATCCTCGGGGAAAACGGCCTCTCTGGAAACACCATATATTTT.

In DNA, the CDR3 is TGTGCCATCAGGCAAGCCCAAGGAAGAGAGACCCAGTACTTC. It is translated as CAIRQAQGRETQYF. The V gene is TRBV10-3, the J gene TRBJ2-5; D gene ambiguous. The CDR3 consists of 14 residues. Trimming took 6 bases from V and 4 from J, leaving 15 bases between them. Germline V gene lookup returns CDR1 ENHRY and CDR2 SYGVKD.

As for this clone: This sample includes further DNA sequences coding for the same CDR3. The V gene is TRBV5-1, the J gene TRBJ1-2, with D uncertain. The CDR3 runs to 12 residues. Looked up from germline, CDR1 is SGHRS and CDR2 is YFSETQ. V lost 0 bases and J lost 4, with 4 bases in between. CDR3 nucleotides: TGCGCCAGCAGCTTGGAATCCTATGGCTACACCTTC. Translating it yields CASSLESYGYTF. The full variable domain, completed using reference TRBV5-1 and TRBJ1-2, is KAGVTQTPRYLIKTRGQQVTLSCSPISGHRSVSWYQQTPGQGLQFLFEYFSETQRNKGNFPGRFSGRQFSNSRSEMNVSTLELGDSALYLCASSLESYGYTFGSGTRLTVV.

In this sample, this clone turned up once. The chain carries TRBV11-2 and TRBJ2-7; D not resolved. V was cut by 5 bases and J by 4 bases, with 3 bases left in between. This CDR3 contains 10 residues. CDR1 and CDR2 from the germline V gene are SGHAT and FQNNGV. The CDR3 reads CASSGYEQYF. Here the CDR3 DNA reads TGTGCCAGCAGCGGGTACGAGCAGTACTTC.

This chain joins TRBV10-2 and TRBJ2-3, with 7 bases identical to TRBD1. The CDR3 has 14 amino acids. With V trimmed by 3 bases and J by 3 bases, 3 bases remained unmatched. Germline values: CDR1 WSHSY, CDR2 SAAADI. In DNA, the CDR3 is TGCGCCAGCAGTGACGAGACAGGGACAGATACGCAGTATTTT. Residues: CASSDETGTDTQYF.

This sequence joins TRBV5-1 and TRBJ2-3, with TRBD2 matching over 8 bases. V trimming: 6 bases; J trimming: 6 bases; junction bases outside the gene matches: 12. Germline values: CDR1 SGHRS, CDR2 YFSETQ. The CDR3 has 15 residues. CDR3 DNA sequence: TGCGCCAGCACCCCTTCGGGGGGGCCAGAGGATACGCAGTATTTT. As protein: CASTPSGGPEDTQYF.

The V and J genes are TRBV18 and TRBJ1-1, with no clear D. This CDR3 contains 15 residues. V lost 4 bases and J 8 bases, leaving 20 bases between the germline ends. CDR1 and CDR2 (germline): KGHSH, LQKENI. The chain's CDR3 is CASSRISTPGGEAFF. In DNA, the CDR3 is TGTGCCAGCTCACGGATTTCGACCCCCGGCGGCGAAGCTTTCTTT.

V gene TRBV19 combines with J gene TRBJ2-6; 8 bases line up with TRBD2. In germline, CDR1 is LNHDA, CDR2 SQIVND (reference sequence). V shed 7 bases and J 2 bases; nucleotides not matched to a gene: 7. The CDR3 is 16 residues long. The CDR3 protein is CASIGRAAAGANVLTF. CDR3 coding DNA: TGTGCCAGTATCGGGAGGGCCGCGGCTGGGGCCAACGTCCTGACTTTC.

In DNA form, the CDR3 reads TGTGCCAGCTCACTCCGGCCATTTGAGGGGAATGGCTACACCTTC. Translation gives CASSLRPFEGNGYTF. V usage is TRBV18 and J usage is TRBJ1-2; D is possibly TRBD1 (5 bases). V shed 4 bases and J shed 6 bases, with 18 bases lying between them. The germline gives CDR1 KGHSH, CDR2 LQKENI. The CDR3 is 15 amino acids.

Turning to this clone: Relative to the germline gene, one junction end is altered; a read error may explain this. V and J are TRBV7-7 and TRBJ2-3, with 9 bases matching TRBD1. Germline-derived CDR1 and CDR2 are SSHAT and FNYEAQ (reference sequence). This CDR3 is built from 16 residues. CDR3 amino acids: CASSQEGQGVTDTQYF. In DNA, the CDR3 is TGTGCTAGCAGCCAGGAGGGACAGGGTGTCACAGATACGCAGTATTTT.

Turning to this clone: At the DNA level, this CDR3 is encoded by other sequences in the same sample as well. J is TRBJ1-5 and V is TRBV19; D ambiguous. This CDR3 region has 15 residues. Trimming took 7 bases from V and 0 from J, leaving 13 bases between them. CDR1 is LNHDA, CDR2 SQIVND, per germline (reference sequence). This chain's CDR3 is CASTEGRYSNQPQHF. The CDR3 DNA follows: TGTGCCAGTACTGAAGGCCGATATAGCAATCAGCCCCAGCATTTT.

The CDR3 is CASSLKTNQPQHF. The CDR3 nucleotides are TGTGCCAGCAGCCTAAAGACAAATCAGCCCCAGCATTTT. This chain uses TRBV5-8 with TRBJ1-5; D unresolved. Trimming removed 4 bases at V and 4 bases at J, with 9 bases between. The CDR3 sequence is 13 residues long. Per germline, CDR1 SGHTS and CDR2 YDEGEE. Variable domain in full (rest from reference TRBV5-8 and TRBJ1-5): EAGVTQSPTHLIKTRGQQATLRCSPISGHTSVYWYQQALGLGLQFLLWYDEGEERNRGNFPPRFSGRQFPNYSSELNVNALELEDSALYLCASSLKTNQPQHFGDGTRLSIL.

The rearrangement links TRBV7-9 to TRBJ1-6; the D is unclear. The CDR3 is 14 amino acids. V lost 3 bases and J 11 bases, leaving 14 bases between the germline ends. Germline V gene lookup returns CDR1 SEHNR and CDR2 FQNEAQ (reference sequence). CDR3 coding DNA: TGTGCCAGCAGCTTTTGGCCAGATGACCCACCCCTCCACTTT. It encodes CASSFWPDDPPLHF.